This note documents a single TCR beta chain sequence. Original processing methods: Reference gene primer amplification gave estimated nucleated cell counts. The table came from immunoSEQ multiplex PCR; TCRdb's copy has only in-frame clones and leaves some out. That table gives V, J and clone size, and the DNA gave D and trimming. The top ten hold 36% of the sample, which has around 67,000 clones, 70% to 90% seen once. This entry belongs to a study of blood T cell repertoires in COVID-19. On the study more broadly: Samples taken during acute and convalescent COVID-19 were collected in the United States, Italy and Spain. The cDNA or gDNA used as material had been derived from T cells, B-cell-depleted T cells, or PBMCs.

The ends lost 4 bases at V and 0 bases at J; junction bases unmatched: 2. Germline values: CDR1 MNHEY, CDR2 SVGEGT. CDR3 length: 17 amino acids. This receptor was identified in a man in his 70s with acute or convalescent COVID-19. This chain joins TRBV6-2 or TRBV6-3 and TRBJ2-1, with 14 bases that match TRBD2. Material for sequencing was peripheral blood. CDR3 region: CASSWGTSGGSYNEQFF. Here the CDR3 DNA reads TGTGCCAGCAGTTGGGGGACTAGCGGGGGCTCCTACAATGAGCAGTTCTTC.